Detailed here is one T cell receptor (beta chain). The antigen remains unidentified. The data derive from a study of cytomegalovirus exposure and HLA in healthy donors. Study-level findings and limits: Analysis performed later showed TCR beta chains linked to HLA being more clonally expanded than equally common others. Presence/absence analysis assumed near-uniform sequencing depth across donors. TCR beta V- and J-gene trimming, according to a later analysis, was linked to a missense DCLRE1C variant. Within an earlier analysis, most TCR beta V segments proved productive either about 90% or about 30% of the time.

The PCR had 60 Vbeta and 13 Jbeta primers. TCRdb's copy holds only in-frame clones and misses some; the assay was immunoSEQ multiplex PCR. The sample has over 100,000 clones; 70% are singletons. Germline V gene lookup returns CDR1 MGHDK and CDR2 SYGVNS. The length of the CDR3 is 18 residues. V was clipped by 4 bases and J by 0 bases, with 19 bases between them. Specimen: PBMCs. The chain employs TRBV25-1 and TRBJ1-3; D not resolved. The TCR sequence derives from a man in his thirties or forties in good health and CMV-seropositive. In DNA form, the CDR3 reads TGTGCCAGCAGTGCCCTTTTTGACGGACTGCCCTCTGGAAACACCATATATTTT. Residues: CASSALFDGLPSGNTIYF.